These T cell receptor beta chains were read from a single sample in a study of T cells after yellow fever vaccination. TCRdb itself ran the 5' RACE reads through MiXCR, one entry per CDR3 protein. The sample comprises 200,000 to 300,000 distinct CDR3 sequences, 6.9% of which are singletons, and 0.65% to 0.9% rests with the top ten. Sequenced here: CD4+ T cells sorted from PBMCs, sampled 15 days after the yellow fever booster vaccination. These TCRs come from a man younger than 40 who received the YFV17D yellow fever vaccine. Each CDR3 is given with its conserved first and last residue. D genes are given only for firm matches. Clone size, where shown, is once, few, many, or a class for clones that have expanded.

J,D,size,V,CDR3,DNA
TRBJ2-2,-,few,TRBV5-8,CASHVRGGQNGELFF,TGTGCCAGCCATGTCAGGGGCGGTCAGAACGGGGAGCTGTTTTTT
TRBJ2-7,-,-,TRBV7-2,CASSPTWGSGYEQYF,TGTGCCAGCAGCCCAACTTGGGGTAGCGGCTACGAGCAGTACTTC
TRBJ2-3,-,-,TRBV7-6,CASSLTPSGVSTDTQYF,TGTGCCAGCAGCTTAACCCCGTCGGGAGTTAGCACAGATACGCAGTATTTT
TRBJ2-7,-,few,TRBV19,CASSTRRGGSDYEQYF,TGTGCCAGTAGTACGCGCAGGGGTGGGAGTGATTACGAGCAGTACTTC
TRBJ1-1,-,few,TRBV2,CASERQLNTEAFF,TGTGCCAGCGAACGGCAGCTGAACACTGAAGCTTTCTTT
TRBJ2-5,-,few,TRBV29-1,CSVEGGALGSQETQYF,TGCAGCGTTGAAGGAGGGGCCTTGGGGTCGCAAGAGACCCAGTACTTC
TRBJ2-1,TRBD2,few,TRBV20-1,CCASVLAGGSTLHEQFF,TGCTGTGCTAGTGTTCTAGCGGGAGGGTCCACCCTCCATGAGCAGTTCTTC
TRBJ2-5,-,many,TRBV9,CASSGTAQETQYF,TGTGCCAGCAGCGGGACTGCCCAAGAGACCCAGTACTTC
TRBJ1-1,-,few,TRBV5-1,CASTNVDGRTEAFF,TGCGCCAGCACCAATGTGGACGGTAGGACTGAAGCTTTCTTT
TRBJ1-4,TRBD1,few,TRBV15,CATSRVPGQTEKLFF,TGTGCCACCAGCAGGGTACCGGGACAGACCGAAAAACTGTTTTTT
TRBJ2-3,-,-,TRBV5-6,CASSLVVGGTVDTQYF,TGTGCCAGCAGCTTGGTAGTGGGCGGAACGGTCGATACGCAGTATTTT
TRBJ2-2,-,many,TRBV11-3,CASSPLRGIVTGELFF,TGTGCCAGCAGCCCTCTCCGGGGGATAGTCACCGGGGAGCTGTTTTTT
TRBJ2-1,TRBD2,few,TRBV15,CATSRELAAYNEQFF,TGTGCCACCAGCAGAGAACTAGCGGCCTACAATGAGCAGTTCTTC
TRBJ2-6,-,many,TRBV21-1,CASSKEKRFTDAPVLTF,TGTGCCAGCAGCAAGGAGAAAAGGTTCACGGATGCTCCCGTCCTGACTTTC
TRBJ2-3,-,-,TRBV5-6,CASRLTGPFTDTQYF,TGTGCCAGCAGACTAACAGGACCATTCACAGATACGCAGTATTTT
TRBJ2-5,-,-,TRBV10-3,CAISDGKETQYF,TGTGCCATCAGTGACGGTAAAGAGACCCAGTACTTC
TRBJ2-2,-,many,TRBV5-1,CASSTGNTGELFF,TGCGCCAGCAGCACCGGCAACACCGGGGAGCTGTTTTTT
TRBJ2-4,-,many,TRBV11-2,CASSVGAKNIQYF,TGTGCCAGCAGCGTCGGGGCCAAAAACATTCAGTACTTC
TRBJ2-1,TRBD2,many,TRBV5-5,CASSLVAGVYNEQFF,TGTGCCAGCAGCTTGGTAGCGGGAGTTTACAATGAGCAGTTCTTC
TRBJ2-3,-,-,TRBV20-1,CSARNLSYSTDTQYF,TGCAGTGCTAGAAACCTCTCTTACAGCACAGATACGCAGTATTTT
TRBJ2-2,TRBD1,-,TRBV5-6,CASSHRQGRELFF,TGTGCCAGCAGTCACAGACAGGGCCGGGAGCTGTTTTTT
TRBJ2-2,TRBD2,few,TRBV20-1,CSAGLAGVDTGELFF,TGCAGTGCTGGACTAGCGGGAGTCGACACCGGGGAGCTGTTTTTT
TRBJ1-5,TRBD1,few,TRBV20-1,CSAQTGGRNQPQHF,TGCAGTGCTCAGACAGGGGGCCGCAATCAGCCCCAGCATTTT
TRBJ2-3,-,few,TRBV5-6,CASSLFGTPSRSQYF,TGTGCCAGCAGCTTGTTTGGAACCCCCTCCCGCTCGCAGTATTTT
TRBJ2-4,-,many,TRBV20-1,CSASLDAKNIQYF,TGCAGTGCTTCCTTGGATGCCAAAAACATTCAGTACTTC
TRBJ2-7,-,many,TRBV20-1,CSVPAWYEQYF,TGCAGTGTGCCGGCATGGTACGAGCAGTACTTC
TRBJ2-1,-,many,TRBV7-2,CASSRRSGVEQFF,TGTGCCAGCAGCAGAAGGTCCGGGGTTGAGCAGTTCTTC
TRBJ1-5,-,few,TRBV10-2,CASSHGGNQPQHF,TGCGCCAGCAGTCACGGTGGCAATCAGCCCCAGCATTTT
TRBJ2-1,-,-,TRBV7-3,CASSFGLNNEQFF,TGTGCCAGCAGCTTCGGCCTGAACAATGAGCAGTTCTTC
TRBJ1-2,-,many,TRBV3-1,CASSQVRAYGYTF,TGTGCCAGCAGCCAAGTTAGGGCGTATGGCTACACCTTC
TRBJ2-3,TRBD1,few,TRBV7-2,CASSLASGQGGADTQYF,TGTGCCAGCAGCTTAGCGTCCGGACAGGGGGGTGCAGATACGCAGTATTTT
TRBJ1-4,TRBD1,few,TRBV28,CASSAYRGTNEKLFF,TGTGCCAGCAGTGCGTACAGGGGGACTAATGAAAAACTGTTTTTT
TRBJ2-2,-,-,TRBV2,CALCPPRGGTPNTGELFF,TGTGCCCTTTGCCCCCCCCGTGGCGGGACACCTAACACCGGGGAGCTGTTTTTT
TRBJ2-1,TRBD2,-,TRBV9,CASSPSTSGSVGEQFF,TGTGCCAGCAGCCCTTCGACTAGCGGGAGTGTGGGTGAGCAGTTCTTC